This T cell receptor beta chain was profiled in a study of blood T cell repertoires in COVID-19. Study-level background: Acute-phase and convalescent COVID-19 samples originated in the United States, Italy and Spain. The cDNA or gDNA used as material had been derived from T cells, B-cell-depleted T cells, or PBMCs.

This clone was observed a few times. Study processing details: Amplification from reference gene primers served as the basis for estimated nucleated cell counts. The protocol was immunoSEQ multiplex PCR, while the TCRdb copy is restricted to in-frame clones and leaves out a portion. Clonal size and the V and J genes are those of that table, whereas D and trimming came from the DNA. This table holds around 140,000 clones, 76% found once. Trimming stripped 4 bases from V and 4 bases from J, with 5 bases between. CDR3 length: 11 residues. Germline V gene sequence: CDR1 SQVTM, CDR2 ANQGSEA. The sequenced sample was peripheral blood. This TCR derives from a woman of 80 years or more with active or convalescent COVID-19. The J gene is TRBJ2-1, the V gene TRBV29-1; no clear D. CDR3 protein: CSVVSYNEQFF. The CDR3 bases are TGCAGCGTTGTGTCGTACAATGAGCAGTTCTTC.